This section outlines one TCR beta chain sequence together with its context. No cognate antigen has been identified for it. No quality values exist for individual bases; no much larger clone is one base distant. V ends up 3 bases short and J 2 bases short, with an unmatched junction base count of 15. The germline V gene (reference sequence) specifies DFQATT as CDR1 and SNEGSKA as CDR2. The CDR3 runs 17 residues from the cysteine to the phenylalanine. Kept here is only the CDR3 DNA, which spans 51 bases and is read in frame from base 1. This record comes from a study of blood T cell repertoires in COVID-19 (TCRdb year 2020). Regarding the complete study: Samples covering the acute and convalescent phases of COVID-19 were provided by collaborators in the United States, Italy and Spain. The prospective study material was composed of cDNA or gDNA derived from T cells, B-cell-depleted T cells, or PBMCs. Deeply sampled blood TCRbeta repertoires from subjects exposed to, actively infected with, or recovered from COVID-19 were included in the dataset. A freely available public database, intended as a resource for researchers studying the immune response to SARS-CoV-2, is where the repertoires were released. The samples were drawn from two sources: the first 160 participants of the ongoing ImmuneRACE study, and fewer than 1,500 subjects contributed by 6 global collaborators. Nearly every sample came with metadata listing a de-identified subject ID, COVID-19 status, age in years and sex. Where available, HLA class I and class II types were obtained from metadata supplied by the sample provider rather than from assay-based typing.

Study-wide conclusions, independent of this receptor: How much clinical and demographic metadata was included differed by source and by participant, and the metadata was provided uncurated.

Whole blood was collected in K2EDTA tubes by collaborating institutions according to the institutions' own protocols. For TCRbeta analysis, collaborator samples were shipped as frozen whole blood, as isolated PBMCs, or as DNA extracted from either sample type. TCRbeta CDR3 regions were amplified from genomic DNA by means of the immunoSEQ Assay, a bias-controlled multiplex PCR. The authors' analysis ran thus. The number of nucleated cells in each sample was estimated by amplification of reference gene primers within the assay. To quantify the absolute abundance of each unique TCRbeta CDR3 rearrangement, sequence reads were collapsed and filtered. For each sample, productive Simpson clonality was calculated as the square root of Simpson's diversity index over productive rearrangements. TCRdb limited this immuneACCESS table to in-frame rearrangements with V and J called. A share of clones is missing; checked studies link under half to unresolved V genes, and the rest is unexplained. The V and J calls and clone size are taken from that table; D and trimming were inferred from the DNA. The sample table shows 35,000 to 45,000 clones, and roughly 85% are seen once. The ten largest clones take up 4.5% to 5.5% of the sample.

Source material: peripheral blood. In this chain, TRBV20-1 is recombined with TRBJ1-1; 7 junctional bases match TRBD1. This sequence was found in a man aged 35 to 55 with active COVID-19. The sequence in DNA is TGCAGTGCTAGTCGATGGGCAGGGGGTCAATATAACACTGAAGCTTTCTTT. It encodes CSASRWAGGQYNTEAFF.